The T cell receptor (beta chain) under discussion was sequenced for a study of cytomegalovirus exposure and HLA in healthy donors. Study-wide findings and caveats: As a later analysis showed, a missense DCLRE1C variant was linked to trimming of TCR beta V- and J-genes. Testing in vitro showed a few CMV-associated chains specific for CMV antigens.

Primers: 60 Vbeta forward and 13 Jbeta reverse. TCRdb's copy holds only in-frame clones and misses some; the assay was immunoSEQ multiplex PCR. The sample carries approximately 170,000 clones, over 80% recorded once. The germline CDR1 and CDR2 sequences are SGHTA and FQGNSA. The CDR3 has 16 residues. The trim removed 5 bases at V and 1 base at J, leaving 9 bases unmatched. As regards this clone: As yet, its antigen is unknown.

This chain uses TRBV7-2 with TRBJ1-1, with 8 positions matching TRBD1. This TCR was sampled from a woman in her fifties or sixties in good health and CMV-seropositive. The sequenced sample was PBMCs. In nucleotides, the CDR3 is TGTGCCAGCAGCCTAACTATAGGACAGGGGAACACTGAAGCTTTCTTT. Translation: CASSLTIGQGNTEAFF.